Described below is a single T cell receptor beta chain sequence and its context. V gave up 3 bases and J gave up 5 bases, with 7 bases separating them. This CDR3 spans 13 amino acids. This sample is part of a study of blood T cell repertoires in COVID-19. Looking at the study overall: There were acute and convalescent COVID-19 samples, and they came from the United States, Italy and Spain.

Original handling: Estimates of nucleated cell counts were drawn from the amplification of reference gene primers. The assay was immunoSEQ multiplex PCR, and TCRdb's table has in-frame clones only and misses some. That table furnishes V, J and clone size, whereas the DNA furnished D and trimming. The table shows 300,000 or so clones, with approximately 89% occurring only once. This clonotype was sampled from a woman aged 45-60 years who had been exposed to COVID-19. The chain has TRBV12-3 or TRBV12-4 and TRBJ1-4; no clear D gene. What was sequenced was PBMCs or T cells enriched from blood (not recorded which). DNA of the CDR3: TGTGCCAGCAGTTTCGCCAGGAATGAAAAACTGTTTTTT. Protein product: CASSFARNEKLFF.